These 32 T cell receptor beta chains came from one sample sequenced in a study of T cell changes during pregnancy in multiple sclerosis. Sequenced by immunoSEQ multiplex PCR; TCRdb stores in-frame clones only, minus some. The table shows under 65,000 clones, with over 90% occurring only once. This specimen was CD8+ T cells from peripheral blood mononuclear cells, taken in the third trimester of pregnancy. The receptor source for this set is a female donor with multiple sclerosis, enrolled in a pregnancy study.

V is TRBV27 and J is TRBJ2-1; 7 nucleotides match TRBD2. The CDR3 sequence is 15 residues long. The germline CDR1 and CDR2 sequences are MNHEY and SMNVEV (reference sequence). V was clipped by 6 bases and J by 3 bases; unmatched bases: 8. CDR3 sequence reads: CASSLVSGVYNEQFF. CDR3 coding DNA: TGTGCCAGCAGCCTAGTGAGCGGGGTCTACAATGAGCAGTTCTTC.

The chain combines TRBV25-1 with TRBJ1-1; 7 bases are a match to TRBD1. V lost 3 bases to trimming and J lost 3 bases; unmatched junction nucleotides: 7. Germline assignment: CDR1 MGHDK and CDR2 SYGVNS. The CDR3 has 15 amino acids. CDR3 bases: TGTGCCAGCAGTGACGTAGGGGGCTTGGACACTGAAGCTTTCTTT. Protein sequence: CASSDVGGLDTEAFF. Based on the CDR3 plus reference TRBV25-1 and TRBJ1-1, the full variable domain is EADIYQTPRYLVIGTGKKITLECSQTMGHDKMYWYQQDPGMELHLIHYSYGVNSTEKGDLSSESTVSRIRTEHFPLTLESARPSHTSQYLCASSDVGGLDTEAFFGQGTRLTVV.

Comment on this clone: Other DNA sequences in the same sample also yield this CDR3. The chain combines TRBV28 with TRBJ1-1; D gene unclear. V was cut by 3 bases and J by 1 base, with 6 bases left in between. CDR3 length: 13 residues. Germline V gene sequence: CDR1 MDHEN, CDR2 SYDVKM. CDR3 coding DNA: TGTGCCAGCAGTTTCAGAGGGAACACTGAAGCTTTCTTT. Its protein is CASSFRGNTEAFF.

This clone was seen more than once but under ten times. The chain combines TRBV30 with TRBJ1-1; D remains unclear. The CDR3 contains 12 residues. Germline V gene data show CDR1 as GTSNPN and CDR2 as SVGIG (reference sequence). Trimming left V 0 bases short and J 4 bases short, with 6 bases between. CDR3 coding DNA: TGTGCCTGGAGTGTACGGGTCACTGAAGCTTTCTTT. Protein sequence: CAWSVRVTEAFF.

In this sample, this clone turned up a few times. The chain carries TRBV28 and TRBJ1-5; D remains ambiguous. The CDR3 runs 14 residues. V lost 2 bases and J 7 bases, leaving 12 bases between the germline ends. Looked up from germline, CDR1 is MDHEN and CDR2 is SYDVKM. CDR3 nucleotide sequence: TGTGCCAGCAGTTTACAGGTCGGCCCGCAGCCCCAGCATTTT. Its translation is CASSLQVGPQPQHF.

The chain has TRBV29-1 and TRBJ1-2; D is ambiguous. CDR3 length: 12 residues. Trimming took 6 bases from V and 6 from J, leaving 14 bases between them. Germline V gene sequence: CDR1 SQVTM, CDR2 ANQGSEA. CDR3 protein: CSVEGLEDGYTF. CDR3 coding DNA: TGCAGCGTAGAGGGCCTAGAGGATGGCTACACCTTC.

The V and J genes are TRBV19 and TRBJ1-1; 7 positions agree with TRBD1. Losses at the gene ends were 5 bases for V and 4 bases for J; bases not matched to a gene: 4. The CDR3 covers 13 residues. Germline assignment: CDR1 LNHDA and CDR2 SQIVND (reference sequence). The CDR3 is CASSPGQTTEAFF. The DNA of the CDR3 is TGTGCCAGTAGTCCGGGACAGACCACTGAAGCTTTCTTT.

The CDR3 loop is CASSLWAENTEAFF. CDR3 in DNA: TGTGCCAGCAGTTTATGGGCAGAGAACACTGAAGCTTTCTTT. The V call is TRBV27, the J call TRBJ1-1; D remains ambiguous. The CDR3 has 14 residues. The germline gives CDR1 MNHEY, CDR2 SMNVEV (reference sequence). V lost 1 base and J lost 1, with 7 bases in between.

This chain joins TRBV27 and TRBJ1-1; D gene unclear. Per germline, CDR1 MNHEY and CDR2 SMNVEV (reference sequence). Trimming cost V 3 bases and J 10 bases, with 18 bases left between them. This CDR3 has 14 amino acids. CDR3 loop: CASSFQFPMNGAFF. The CDR3, as DNA: TGTGCCAGCAGTTTTCAATTCCCTATGAATGGAGCTTTCTTT.

CDR3 nucleotides: TGTGCCAGCAGCGTTAGCGGCGGGGGGCTGGACATTCAGTACTTC. It specifies CASSVSGGGLDIQYF. The genes are TRBV6-1 and TRBJ2-4, with 8 positions matching TRBD2. Germline V gene lookup returns CDR1 MNHNS and CDR2 SASEGT. The CDR3 is 15 residues long. V lost 6 bases and J lost 8; bases outside the gene matches: 12.

The chain links TRBV7-3 to TRBJ2-1, with 12 bases aligning to TRBD2. This CDR3 has 17 amino acids. Germline V gene sequence: CDR1 SGHTA, CDR2 FQGTGA. With V trimmed by 5 bases and J by 4 bases, 9 bases remained unmatched. The CDR3: CASSPIDGLAGYNEQFF. The CDR3 DNA sequence: TGTGCCAGCAGCCCCATAGACGGACTAGCGGGATACAATGAGCAGTTCTTC. Supplemented by reference TRBV7-3 and TRBJ2-1, the full variable domain reads GAGVSQTPSNKVTEKGKYVELRCDPISGHTALYWYRQSLGQGPEFLIYFQGTGAADDSGLPNDRFFAVRPEGSVSTLKIQRTERGDSAVYLCASSPIDGLAGYNEQFFGPGTRLTVL.

The chain couples TRBV27 to TRBJ2-2; no clear D. V shed 1 base and J shed 6 bases, with 9 bases lying between them. CDR1 MNHEY and CDR2 SMNVEV come from the germline V gene (reference sequence). This CDR3 contains 14 residues. Here the CDR3 reads CASSLYDEAGELFF. In DNA, the CDR3 is TGTGCCAGCAGTTTATACGACGAGGCCGGGGAGCTGTTTTTT.

This rearrangement joins TRBV5-5 to TRBJ2-1; D is perhaps TRBD1 (6 bases). Germline V CDR1 and CDR2: SGHKS, YYEKEE (reference sequence). This CDR3 comprises 12 residues. Trimming took off 4 bases at V and 15 bases at J, with 17 bases between the two ends. The CDR3 region has the DNA TGTGCCAGCAGCCCACCACAGGGACGGTGGTTCTTC. Its translation is CASSPPQGRWFF.

The rearrangement uses TRBV29-1 and TRBJ2-1; D may be TRBD1 (6 bases). V was pared by 4 bases and J by 1 base, with 14 bases between. Germline CDR1 reads SQVTM; CDR2 reads ANQGSEA. The CDR3 contains 15 residues. CDR3 sequence reads: CSVAYRDISYNEQFF. CDR3 bases: TGCAGCGTTGCCTACCGGGACATATCCTACAATGAGCAGTTCTTC.

This clone was detected only once. J is TRBJ2-3 and V is TRBV6-5; 7 bases align to TRBD2. With V trimmed by 0 bases and J by 3 bases, 3 bases remained unmatched. The CDR3 is 15 amino acids. From germline, CDR1 is MNHEY and CDR2 SVGAGI. In DNA, the CDR3 is TGTGCCAGCAGTTACTCGGCGGGAGTGACAGATACGCAGTATTTT. Its protein product is CASSYSAGVTDTQYF.

V and J are TRBV27 and TRBJ2-7; 14 positions agree with TRBD2. V shed 3 bases, J shed 9 bases, and the junction held 7 bases outside the gene matches. This CDR3 region has 15 residues. Germline V gene lookup returns CDR1 MNHEY and CDR2 SMNVEV (reference sequence). The CDR3 protein is CASSLGLAGVAGQYF. For the CDR3, the DNA is TGTGCCAGCAGTTTGGGACTAGCGGGAGTCGCGGGGCAGTACTTC.

This clone was recorded once. This rearrangement joins TRBV28 to TRBJ2-7; 9 positions agree with TRBD1. J lost 0 bases, V lost 3 bases, and 3 bases had no gene match. The CDR3 sequence is 15 residues long. CDR1 MDHEN and CDR2 SYDVKM come from the germline V gene. CDR3 bases: TGTGCCAGCAGTTTGATGACAGGGGGCTCCTACGAGCAGTACTTC. Translated: CASSLMTGGSYEQYF.

The CDR3 bases are TGTGCCAGCAGTGAGAGACAGGGAGTGGGAGAGACCCAGTACTTC. It yields the protein CASSERQGVGETQYF. The chain carries TRBV6-1 and TRBJ2-5; 7 bases map to TRBD1. V shed 3 bases, J shed 4 bases, and the junction held 8 bases outside the gene matches. The CDR3 covers 15 residues. CDR1 is MNHNS, CDR2 SASEGT, per germline.

V is TRBV27 and J is TRBJ2-7, with D possibly matching TRBD2 (5 bases). The CDR3 consists of 13 residues. Germline assignment: CDR1 MNHEY and CDR2 SMNVEV (reference sequence). V was clipped by 3 bases and J by 6 bases, with 12 bases between them. CDR3 in DNA: TGTGCCAGCAGTTTCGGCCCAGCGGCCGAGCAGTACTTC. It yields the protein CASSFGPAAEQYF.

This clone is a singleton in its sample. The chain recombines TRBV9 with TRBJ1-4, with D perhaps TRBD1 (5 bases). Trimming took 0 bases from V and 6 from J, leaving 15 bases between them. Germline-derived CDR1 and CDR2 are SGDLS and YYNGEE. This CDR3 spans 16 amino acids. CDR3 loop: CASSVATGEEDEKLFF. As DNA, the CDR3 is TGTGCCAGCAGCGTAGCTACGGGGGAGGAGGATGAAAAACTGTTTTTT.

V gene TRBV7-8 combines with J gene TRBJ1-2; 8 positions agree with TRBD1. Unmatched junction bases numbered 7, after V lost 1 base and J lost 3 bases. CDR3 length: 16 amino acids. In germline, CDR1 is SGHVS, CDR2 FQNEAQ. Here the CDR3 reads CASSLGGRGLYYGYTF. DNA of the CDR3: TGTGCCAGCAGCTTAGGTGGCAGGGGGCTGTACTATGGCTACACCTTC.

This clone was recorded once. V gene TRBV28 combines with J gene TRBJ1-1; D unclear. The germline V gene encodes CDR1 MDHEN and CDR2 SYDVKM. This CDR3 comprises 16 residues. V lost 3 bases and J 0 bases, leaving 14 bases between the germline ends. CDR3 amino acids: CASSFSYSMLNTEAFF. The DNA of the CDR3 is TGTGCCAGCAGTTTCTCCTATTCGATGCTGAACACTGAAGCTTTCTTT.

This rearrangement joins TRBV2 to TRBJ2-7, with a weak D call TRBD2 (5 bases). Per the germline V gene, CDR1 is SNHLY and CDR2 is FYNNEI. Deletions cut 7 bases from V and 7 bases from J, with 8 bases between. The CDR3 runs to 10 residues. CDR3 DNA: TGTGCCAGCATCGGGGTGGAGCAGTACTTC. Protein: CASIGVEQYF.

The chain links TRBV27 to TRBJ1-1; D is undetermined. CDR1 MNHEY and CDR2 SMNVEV come from the germline V gene (reference sequence). The CDR3 spans 14 residues. Trimming took 3 bases from V and 0 from J, leaving 8 bases between them. CDR3 nucleotides: TGTGCCAGCAGTTTGGGGAGCTTGAACACTGAAGCTTTCTTT. This codes for CASSLGSLNTEAFF.

As DNA, the CDR3 is TGTGCCAGCAGCGTAGGTGGGAGGAGGTACAATGAGCAGTTCTTC. Translating it yields CASSVGGRRYNEQFF. The chain recombines TRBV9 with TRBJ2-1; weak D call: TRBD2 (6 bases). V was cut by 0 bases and J by 4 bases, with 11 bases left in between. Germline-derived CDR1 and CDR2 are SGDLS and YYNGEE. The length of the CDR3 is 15 residues.

In this sample, this clone turned up a few times. The chain is built from TRBV9 and TRBJ1-1; D possibly corresponds to TRBD1 (5 bases). CDR3 length: 16 amino acids. Germline-derived CDR1 and CDR2 are SGDLS and YYNGEE. The germline V and J ends were trimmed by 6 bases and 2 bases, with 20 bases remaining between them. The CDR3 DNA reads as TGTGCCAGCACCTATCTCAGGGATTCGGAAAACACTGAAGCTTTCTTT. Protein: CASTYLRDSENTEAFF. Full variable domain (remainder filled in from reference TRBV9 and TRBJ1-1): DSGVTQTPKHLITATGQRVTLRCSPRSGDLSVYWYQQSLDQGLQFLIQYYNGEERAKGNILERFSAQQFPDLHSELNLSSLELGDSALYFCASTYLRDSENTEAFFGQGTRLTVV.

This chain uses TRBV5-4 with TRBJ1-4; D is undetermined. There are 13 residues in the CDR3. With 2 bases removed from V and 6 bases from J, the gap between germline ends came to 8 bases. Germline lookup yields CDR1 SGHNT and CDR2 YYREEE (reference sequence). The CDR3 nucleotides read TGTGCCAGCAGCTTTTTCACAGATGAAAAACTGTTTTTT. Encoded protein: CASSFFTDEKLFF.

The chain couples TRBV7-9 to TRBJ1-2; unclear D gene. CDR1 and CDR2 (germline): SEHNR, FQNEAQ (reference sequence). The CDR3 length is 16 residues. V lost 5 bases and J lost 5, with 21 bases in between. This CDR3 is CASSPRQMRVRYGYTF. The CDR3 coding sequence is TGTGCCAGCAGCCCCCGCCAGATGAGGGTTCGGTATGGCTACACCTTC.

This chain connects TRBV27 to TRBJ2-3; 10 nucleotides match TRBD1. Germline V gene data show CDR1 as MNHEY and CDR2 as SMNVEV (reference sequence). The CDR3 sequence is 15 residues long. The ends lost 4 bases at V and 3 bases at J; junction bases unmatched: 4. This CDR3 reads CASSSGQGLTDTQYF. The CDR3, as DNA: TGTGCCAGCAGTTCGGGACAGGGGTTGACAGATACGCAGTATTTT.

The chain joins TRBV4-2 to TRBJ2-1; the match to TRBD2 covers 7 bases. The CDR3 sequence is 14 residues long. With 4 bases clipped from V and 6 bases from J, the junction kept 6 bases outside the gene matches. Germline loops: CDR1 LGHNA, CDR2 YNFKEQ. This chain's CDR3 is CASSLATSANEQFF. The CDR3 DNA reads TGTGCCAGCAGCCTCGCAACTAGCGCCAATGAGCAGTTCTTC.

The rearrangement links TRBV7-9 to TRBJ1-2, with TRBD1 matching 8 bases. Germline CDR1 is SEHNR and CDR2 is FQNEAQ (reference sequence). This CDR3 is built from 15 residues. J lost 8 bases, V lost 5 bases, and 13 bases had no gene match. CDR3 in DNA: TGTGCCAGCAGCCTTGTTTTGCAGGGGGCTGGAGGCTACACCTTC. Its translation: CASSLVLQGAGGYTF. Supplemented by reference TRBV7-9 and TRBJ1-2, the full variable domain reads DTGVSQNPRHKITKRGQNVTFRCDPISEHNRLYWYRQTLGQGPEFLTYFQNEAQLEKSRLLSDRFSAERPKGSFSTLEIQRTEQGDSAMYLCASSLVLQGAGGYTFGSGTRLTVV.

The V and J genes are TRBV7-9 and TRBJ1-1; no firm D call. From germline, CDR1 is SEHNR and CDR2 FQNEAQ (reference sequence). The CDR3 sequence is 14 residues long. V was pared by 11 bases and J by 5 bases, with 21 bases between. CDR3 protein: CALEADGERTEAFF. The CDR3 DNA sequence: TGTGCCCTGGAGGCAGATGGGGAAAGGACTGAAGCTTTCTTT.